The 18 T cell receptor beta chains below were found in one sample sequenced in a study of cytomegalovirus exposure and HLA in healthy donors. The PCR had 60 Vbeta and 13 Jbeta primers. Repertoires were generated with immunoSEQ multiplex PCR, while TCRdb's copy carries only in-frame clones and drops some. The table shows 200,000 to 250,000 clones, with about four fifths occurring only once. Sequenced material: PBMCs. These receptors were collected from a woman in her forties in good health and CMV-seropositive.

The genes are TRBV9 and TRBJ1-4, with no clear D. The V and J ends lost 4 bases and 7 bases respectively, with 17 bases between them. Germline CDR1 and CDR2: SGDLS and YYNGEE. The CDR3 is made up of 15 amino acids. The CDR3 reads CASSPRRTEGEKLFF. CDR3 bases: TGTGCCAGCAGCCCCCGCCGGACGGAGGGTGAAAAACTGTTTTTT.

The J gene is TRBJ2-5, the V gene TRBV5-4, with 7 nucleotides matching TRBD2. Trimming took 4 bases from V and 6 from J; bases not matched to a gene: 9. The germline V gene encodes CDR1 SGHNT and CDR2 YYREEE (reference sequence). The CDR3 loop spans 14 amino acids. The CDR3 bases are TGTGCCAGCAGCCTTGGTGGGGGGGGGAAGACCCAGTACTTC. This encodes CASSLGGGGKTQYF.

CDR3 DNA sequence: TGTGCCAGCAGCCGCAGGGGTAACCAAGAGACCCAGTACTTC. Amino acids: CASSRRGNQETQYF. The V gene is TRBV13, the J gene TRBJ2-5, with a tentative D call TRBD1 (6 bases). Per the germline V gene, CDR1 is PRHDT and CDR2 is FYEKMQ (reference sequence). V was cut by 5 bases and J by 0 bases, with 10 bases left in between. This CDR3 has 14 amino acids. Based on the CDR3 plus reference TRBV13 and TRBJ2-5, the full variable domain is AAGVIQSPRHLIKEKRETATLKCYPIPRHDTVYWYQQGPGQDPQFLISFYEKMQSDKGSIPDRFSAQQFSDYHSELNMSSLELGDSALYFCASSRRGNQETQYFGPGTRLLVL.

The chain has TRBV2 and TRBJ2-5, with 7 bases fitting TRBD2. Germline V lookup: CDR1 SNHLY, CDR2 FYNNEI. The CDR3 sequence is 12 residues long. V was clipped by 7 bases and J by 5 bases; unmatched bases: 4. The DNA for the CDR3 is TGTGCCAGCAAAGGGGAGGGGGAGACCCAGTACTTC. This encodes CASKGEGETQYF.

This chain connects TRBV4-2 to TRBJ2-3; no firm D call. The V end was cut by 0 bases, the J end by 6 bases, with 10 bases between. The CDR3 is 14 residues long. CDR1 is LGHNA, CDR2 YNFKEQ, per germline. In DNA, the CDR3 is TGTGCCAGCAGCCAAGATTTACAGTCGGATACGCAGTATTTT. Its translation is CASSQDLQSDTQYF.

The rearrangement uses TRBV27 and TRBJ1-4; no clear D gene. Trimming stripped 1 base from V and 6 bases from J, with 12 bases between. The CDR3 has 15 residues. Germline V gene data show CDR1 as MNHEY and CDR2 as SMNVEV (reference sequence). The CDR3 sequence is CASSLYRGVDEKLFF. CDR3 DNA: TGTGCCAGCAGTTTATATCGCGGGGTGGATGAAAAACTGTTTTTT.

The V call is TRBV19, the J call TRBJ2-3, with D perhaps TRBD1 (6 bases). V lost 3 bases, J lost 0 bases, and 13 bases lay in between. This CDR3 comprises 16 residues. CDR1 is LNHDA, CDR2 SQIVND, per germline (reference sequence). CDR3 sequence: CASSMGAGLSTDTQYF. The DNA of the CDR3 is TGTGCCAGTAGTATGGGGGCAGGGCTTAGCACAGATACGCAGTATTTT.

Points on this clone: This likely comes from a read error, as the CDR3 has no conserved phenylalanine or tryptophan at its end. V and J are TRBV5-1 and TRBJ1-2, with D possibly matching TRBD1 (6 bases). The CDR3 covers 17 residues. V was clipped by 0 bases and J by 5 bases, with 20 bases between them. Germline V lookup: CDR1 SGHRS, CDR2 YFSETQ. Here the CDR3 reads CASSLDAGVRGGYGYTL. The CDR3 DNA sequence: TGCGCCAGCAGCTTGGACGCAGGGGTAAGGGGGGGATATGGCTACACCCTC.

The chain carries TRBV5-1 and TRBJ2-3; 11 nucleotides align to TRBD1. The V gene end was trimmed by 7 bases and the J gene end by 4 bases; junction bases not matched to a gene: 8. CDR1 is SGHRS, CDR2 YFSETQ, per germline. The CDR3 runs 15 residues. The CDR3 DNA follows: TGCGCCAGCGGTAGGACAGGGGGCGGTGCAGATACGCAGTATTTT. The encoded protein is CASGRTGGGADTQYF.

CDR3 loop: CASRKPGQGRYGYTF. CDR3 sequence (DNA): TGTGCCAGCAGGAAGCCGGGACAGGGGAGATATGGCTACACCTTC. The rearrangement uses TRBV11-2 and TRBJ1-2; 10 bases agree with TRBD1. With V trimmed by 6 bases and J by 5 bases, 9 bases remained unmatched. The CDR3 contains 15 residues. Per germline, CDR1 SGHAT and CDR2 FQNNGV.

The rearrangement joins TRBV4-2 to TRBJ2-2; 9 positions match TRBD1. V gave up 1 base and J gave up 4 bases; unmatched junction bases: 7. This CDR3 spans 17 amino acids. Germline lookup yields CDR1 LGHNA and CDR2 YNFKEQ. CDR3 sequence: CASSQAHRGRVTGELFF. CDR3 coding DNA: TGTGCCAGCAGCCAAGCCCACAGGGGGCGGGTCACCGGGGAGCTGTTTTTT.

CDR3 region: CASSYEGESQPQHF. CDR3 bases: TGTGCCAGCAGCTATGAGGGGGAAAGTCAGCCCCAGCATTTT. V is TRBV2 and J is TRBJ1-5, with D possibly matching TRBD1 (6 bases). Trimming pared 6 bases from V and 6 bases from J, leaving 15 bases between. The CDR3 is 14 residues long. CDR1 is SNHLY and CDR2 is FYNNEI in the germline V gene. Full variable domain (missing parts from reference TRBV2 and TRBJ1-5): EPEVTQTPSHQVTQMGQEVILRCVPISNHLYFYWYRQILGQKVEFLVSFYNNEISEKSEIFDDQFSVERPDGSNFTLKIRSTKLEDSAMYFCASSYEGESQPQHFGDGTRLSIL.

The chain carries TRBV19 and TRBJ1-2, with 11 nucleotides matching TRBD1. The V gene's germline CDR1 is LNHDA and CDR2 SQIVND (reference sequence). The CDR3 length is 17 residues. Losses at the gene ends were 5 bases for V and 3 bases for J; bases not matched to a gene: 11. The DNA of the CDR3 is TGTGCCAGTAGTCCAAACCCCGGGACAGGGGGAGACTATGGCTACACCTTC. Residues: CASSPNPGTGGDYGYTF.

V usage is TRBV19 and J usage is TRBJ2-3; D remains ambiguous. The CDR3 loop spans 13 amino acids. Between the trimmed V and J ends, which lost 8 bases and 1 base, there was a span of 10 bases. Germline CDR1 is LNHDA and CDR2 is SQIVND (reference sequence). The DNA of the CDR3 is TGTGCCAGTCGAGTAGCTCGCACAGATACGCAGTATTTT. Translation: CASRVARTDTQYF.

In nucleotides, the CDR3 is TGTGCCAGTAGTATAGGGCAGGGGGCACACAATGAGCAGTTCTTC. Residues: CASSIGQGAHNEQFF. The V gene is TRBV19, the J gene TRBJ2-1; 8 nucleotides match TRBD1. Looked up from germline, CDR1 is LNHDA and CDR2 is SQIVND (reference sequence). The CDR3 has 15 residues. Unmatched junction bases numbered 4, after V lost 1 base and J lost 5 bases.

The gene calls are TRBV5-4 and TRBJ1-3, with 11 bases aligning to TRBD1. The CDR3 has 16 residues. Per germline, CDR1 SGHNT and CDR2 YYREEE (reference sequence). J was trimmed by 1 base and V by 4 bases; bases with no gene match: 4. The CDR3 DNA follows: TGTGCCAGCAGCCGCGGACAGGGGGCATCTGGAAACACCATATATTTT. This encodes CASSRGQGASGNTIYF.

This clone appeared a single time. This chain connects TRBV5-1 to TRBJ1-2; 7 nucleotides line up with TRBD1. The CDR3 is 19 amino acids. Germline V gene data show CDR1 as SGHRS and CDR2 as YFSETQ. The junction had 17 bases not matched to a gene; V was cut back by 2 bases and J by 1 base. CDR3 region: CASSFHRGGRYHDNYGYTF. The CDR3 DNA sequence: TGCGCCAGCAGCTTCCACAGGGGAGGAAGGTACCATGATAACTATGGCTACACCTTC.

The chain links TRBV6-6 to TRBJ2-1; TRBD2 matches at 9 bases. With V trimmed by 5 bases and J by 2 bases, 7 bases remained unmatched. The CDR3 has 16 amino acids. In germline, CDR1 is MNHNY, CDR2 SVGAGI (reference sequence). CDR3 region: CASSNPTSGTYNEQFF. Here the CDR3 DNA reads TGTGCCAGCAGTAACCCGACTAGCGGAACCTACAATGAGCAGTTCTTC.